This entry features one T cell receptor (beta chain) sequence. Its antigen remains unidentified. Within one base of it there is no much larger clone, and no base qualities were kept. The immunoSEQ Assay, a bias-controlled multiplex PCR, was used to amplify TCRbeta CDR3 regions from genomic DNA. Per the original workflow: Nucleated cell counts per sample were estimated from amplification of reference gene primers within the assay. Sequence reads were collapsed and filtered to measure the absolute abundance of every unique TCRbeta CDR3 rearrangement. Productive Simpson clonality was computed per sample as the square root of Simpson's diversity index over productive rearrangements. In TCRdb, the immuneACCESS table is reduced to in-frame sequences with V and J assigned. These tables do not hold every clone; where another copy was compared, an unresolved V gene accounts for under half, and the others remain unexplained. V and J calls plus clone size are reproduced from that table; the DNA served to infer D and trimming. The sample yields tens of thousands of clones; nearly 85% were counted once. The ten largest clones represent approximately 15% of the sample.

Whole blood was collected in K2EDTA tubes by collaborating institutions according to the institutions' own protocols. For TCRbeta analysis, collaborators shipped samples in one of three forms: frozen whole blood, isolated PBMCs, or DNA extracted from either of those sample types. These data originate in a study of blood T cell repertoires in COVID-19 (TCRdb year 2020). About the study as a whole: Samples from collaborators originated in the United States, Italy and Spain and spanned both the acute and convalescent phases of COVID-19. The prospective study material was composed of cDNA or gDNA derived from T cells, B-cell-depleted T cells, or PBMCs. Deeply sampled blood TCRbeta repertoires from subjects exposed to, actively infected with, or recovered from COVID-19 were included in the dataset. The repertoires were made available in a free public database intended to serve as a resource for research on the immune response to SARS-CoV-2. Samples were obtained from the ongoing ImmuneRACE study (first 160 participants) and from over a thousand subjects provided by 6 global collaborators. The sample metadata nearly always contained a de-identified subject ID, COVID-19 status, age in years and sex. Where available, HLA class I and class II types were obtained from metadata supplied by the sample provider rather than from assay-based typing. Overall study outcomes, separate from this receptor: The amount of clinical and demographic metadata varied by source and participant and was provided uncurated.

The CDR3 sequence holds 19 residues, the cysteine and phenylalanine included. The read is trimmed to its CDR3 DNA, 57 bases read in frame from base 1. The V and J ends are trimmed by 0 bases and 0 bases, leaving 17 bases between them. CDR1 LGHDT and CDR2 YNNKEL are derived from the germline V gene (reference sequence). Specimen: peripheral blood. Rearrangement joined TRBV3-1 (or the pseudogene TRBV3-2) to TRBJ1-4, with a weak D call of TRBD1 (6 bases match). The clonotype comes from a middle-aged man with acute or convalescent COVID-19. The CDR3 region has the sequence CASSQEGGAVAATNEKLFF. The DNA is TGTGCCAGCAGCCAAGAAGGGGGGGCCGTAGCGGCAACTAATGAAAAACTGTTTTTT.